This T cell receptor (beta chain) came from a study of naive and memory T cell subsets. Both TRBC1 and TRBC2 were covered by a beta constant-region primer of two equimolar oligonucleotides. The cDNA 3' end received a ligated single-stranded oligonucleotide carrying the SP2 primer and a 12-nucleotide UMI. TCRdb re-called the UMI-ligation and nested PCR reads through MiXCR, storing one row per CDR3 protein. The repertoire holds about 21,000 distinct CDR3 sequences, with about 11% as singletons. This clonotype was detected a few times. This CDR3 has 17 residues. Germline V lookup: CDR1 SNHLY, CDR2 FYNNEI. V was trimmed by 2 bases and J by 0 bases, leaving 17 bases between them.

This clonotype was obtained from a human donor in good health. The material sequenced was central memory CD8+ T cells from blood. The chain joins TRBV2 to TRBJ2-7, with D uncertain. In nucleotides, the CDR3 is TGTGCCAGCAGTGAATTTTACACGGATTTCTTCTCCTACGAGCAGTACTTC. Amino acids: CASSEFYTDFFSYEQYF.